The 8 T cell receptor beta chains in this list originate from one sample, sequenced in a study of Ad26.COV2.S vaccination and SARS-CoV-2 variants. TCRdb keeps only in-frame clones here, not all; method: immunoSEQ multiplex PCR. The repertoire has roughly 400,000 clones, around 93% of them found once; the top ten carry more than 1.5%. Regarding treatment: about 20 received Ad26.COV2.S at low or high dose, single or two shots; five or six received placebo; per-sample allocation not given. It was on day 63 after the first vaccine or placebo injection that samples were taken. Sequences were derived from peripheral blood, sampled in a trial of Ad26.COV2.S vaccine versus placebo. The source is a person aged 18-60 years who received the Ad26.COV2.S COVID-19 vaccine or a placebo.

The chain has TRBV4-3 and TRBJ1-5, with D hard to call. Germline V gene lookup returns CDR1 LGHNA and CDR2 YSLEER. The CDR3 is 13 residues long. V was pared by 1 base and J by 4 bases, with 5 bases between. CDR3 protein: CASSQGLNQPQHF. CDR3 DNA sequence: TGCGCCAGCAGCCAAGGTTTGAATCAGCCCCAGCATTTT.

The rearrangement uses TRBV6-4 and TRBJ2-3, with 13 bases that match TRBD2. The trim removed 2 bases at V and 4 bases at J, leaving 0 bases unmatched. Germline-derived CDR1 and CDR2 are MRHNA and SNTAGT. There are 15 residues in the CDR3. In nucleotides, the CDR3 is TGTGCCAGCAGTGACGGGACTAGCGGGGCAGATACGCAGTATTTT. Translating it yields CASSDGTSGADTQYF.

This clone was detected only once. The J gene is TRBJ1-5, the V gene TRBV18; 11 bases align to TRBD1. V was pared by 6 bases and J by 3 bases, with 7 bases of the junction left unmatched. CDR1 KGHSH and CDR2 LQKENI come from the germline V gene. CDR3 length: 16 amino acids. CDR3 region: CASSRDRGGVNQPQHF. As DNA, the CDR3 is TGTGCCAGCTCTCGGGACAGGGGGGGCGTCAATCAGCCCCAGCATTTT.

J is TRBJ2-7 and V is TRBV27; tentatively, D is TRBD1 or TRBD2 (7 bases each). This CDR3 contains 15 residues. V was cut by 5 bases and J by 2 bases, with 16 bases left in between. Germline assignment: CDR1 MNHEY and CDR2 SMNVEV (reference sequence). This CDR3 reads CASSPGPGGAYEQYF. The CDR3 DNA is TGTGCCAGCAGTCCTGGACCAGGGGGGGCCTACGAGCAGTACTTC.

In this sample, this clone turned up a few times. Different DNA sequences within this sample yield the same CDR3. The rearrangement joins TRBV7-9 to TRBJ1-5; no definite D call. Germline V lookup: CDR1 SEHNR, CDR2 FQNEAQ (reference sequence). Trimming pared 1 base from V and 4 bases from J, leaving 2 bases between. The CDR3 sequence is 12 residues long. The CDR3 region has the DNA TGTGCCAGCAGCTTAGGTAATCAGCCCCAGCATTTT. This codes for CASSLGNQPQHF.

The rearrangement joins TRBV1 to TRBJ1-1; TRBD1 reflects the table's D call only, with no check against the DNA. TRBV1 is a recognized pseudogene. CDR3 length: 15 amino acids. CDR3 sequence (DNA): TGCACCAGCAGCCAAGAACTACAGGTGAACACTGAAGCTTTCTTT. Translated: CTSSQELQVNTEAFF.

V and J are TRBV5-6 and TRBJ2-1; 9 bases align to TRBD1. The CDR3 runs to 17 residues. Germline CDR1 SGHDT, CDR2 YYEEEE. V was pared by 0 bases and J by 5 bases, with 9 bases of the junction left unmatched. The CDR3 DNA is TGTGCCAGCAGCTTGGCCTACATGGGACAGGGCGACAATGAGCAGTTCTTC. Protein: CASSLAYMGQGDNEQFF.

The chain joins TRBV7-8 to TRBJ2-1, with D possibly being TRBD1 (6 bases). The CDR3 consists of 17 residues. The germline V and J ends were trimmed by 3 bases and 3 bases, with 18 bases remaining between them. Germline CDR1 SGHVS, CDR2 FQNEAQ. Written as DNA, the CDR3 is TGTGCCAGCAGCTTTTCGCCTCGACAGGTGAGCTACAATGAGCAGTTCTTC. Residues: CASSFSPRQVSYNEQFF.